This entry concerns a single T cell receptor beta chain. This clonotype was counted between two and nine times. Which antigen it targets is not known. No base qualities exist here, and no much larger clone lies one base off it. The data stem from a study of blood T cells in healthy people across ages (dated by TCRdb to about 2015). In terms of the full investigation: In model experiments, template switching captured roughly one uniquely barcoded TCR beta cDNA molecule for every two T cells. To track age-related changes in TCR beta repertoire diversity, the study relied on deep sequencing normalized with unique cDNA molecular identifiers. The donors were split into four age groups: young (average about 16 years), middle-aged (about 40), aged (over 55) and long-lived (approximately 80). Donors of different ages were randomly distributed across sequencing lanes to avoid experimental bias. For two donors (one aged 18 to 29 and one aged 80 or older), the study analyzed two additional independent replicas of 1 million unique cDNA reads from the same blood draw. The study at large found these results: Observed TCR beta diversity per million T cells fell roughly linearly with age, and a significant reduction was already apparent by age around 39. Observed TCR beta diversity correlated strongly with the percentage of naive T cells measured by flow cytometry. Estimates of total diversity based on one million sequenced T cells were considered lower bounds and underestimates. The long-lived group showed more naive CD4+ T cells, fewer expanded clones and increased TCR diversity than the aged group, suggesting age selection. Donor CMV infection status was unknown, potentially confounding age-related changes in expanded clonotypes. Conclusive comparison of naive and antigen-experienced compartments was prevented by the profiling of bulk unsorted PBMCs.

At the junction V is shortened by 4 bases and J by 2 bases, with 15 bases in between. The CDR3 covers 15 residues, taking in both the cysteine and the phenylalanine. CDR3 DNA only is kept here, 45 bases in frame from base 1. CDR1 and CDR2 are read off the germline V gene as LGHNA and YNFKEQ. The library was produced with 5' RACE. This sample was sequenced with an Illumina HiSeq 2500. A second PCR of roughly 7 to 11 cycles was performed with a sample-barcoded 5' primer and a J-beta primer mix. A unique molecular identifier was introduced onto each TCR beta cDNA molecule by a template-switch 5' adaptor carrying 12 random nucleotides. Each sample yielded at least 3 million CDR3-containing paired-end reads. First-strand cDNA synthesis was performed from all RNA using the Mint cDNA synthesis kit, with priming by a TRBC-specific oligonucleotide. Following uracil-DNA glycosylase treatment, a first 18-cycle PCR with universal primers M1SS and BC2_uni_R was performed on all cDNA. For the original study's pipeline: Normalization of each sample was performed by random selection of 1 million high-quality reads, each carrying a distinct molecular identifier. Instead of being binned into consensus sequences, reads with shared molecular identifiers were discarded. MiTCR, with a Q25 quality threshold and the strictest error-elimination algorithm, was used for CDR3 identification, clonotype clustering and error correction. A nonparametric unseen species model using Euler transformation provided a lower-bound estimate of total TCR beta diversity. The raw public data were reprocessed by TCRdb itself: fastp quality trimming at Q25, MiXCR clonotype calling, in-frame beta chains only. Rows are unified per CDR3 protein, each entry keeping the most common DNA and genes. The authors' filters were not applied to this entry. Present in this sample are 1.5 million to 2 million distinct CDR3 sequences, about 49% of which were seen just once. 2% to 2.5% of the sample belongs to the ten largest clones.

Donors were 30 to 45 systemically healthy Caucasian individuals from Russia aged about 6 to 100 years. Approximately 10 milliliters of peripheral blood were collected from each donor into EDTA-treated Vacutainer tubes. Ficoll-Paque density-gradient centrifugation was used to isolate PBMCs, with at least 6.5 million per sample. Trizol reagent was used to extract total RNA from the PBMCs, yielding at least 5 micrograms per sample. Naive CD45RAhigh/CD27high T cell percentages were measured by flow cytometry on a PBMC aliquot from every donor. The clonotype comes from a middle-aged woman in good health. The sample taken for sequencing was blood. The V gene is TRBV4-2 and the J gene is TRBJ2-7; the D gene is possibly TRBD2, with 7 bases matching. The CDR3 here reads CASSRRGAFAYEQYF. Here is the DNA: TGTGCCAGCAGCCGCCGGGGGGCCTTTGCCTACGAGCAGTACTTC.